A single sample is the source of the 6 T cell receptor beta chains below, sequenced in a study of tumor and adjacent non-tumor tissue in lung cancer. This sample's RNA came from whole unsorted tissue. Three rounds of nested PCR, following a modified ARM-PCR protocol, produced the TCRbeta library. TCRdb re-called the multiplex PCR reads with MiXCR, one entry per CDR3 protein. Here the sample spans tens of thousands of distinct CDR3 sequences, less than 75% being singletons. What was sequenced was lung tumor tissue. The receptors come from a man in his sixties with non-small cell lung cancer.

The chain links TRBV11-1 to TRBJ2-1; D not certain. The CDR3 has 14 amino acids. Trimming removed 0 bases at V and 5 bases at J, with 8 bases between. Germline V lookup: CDR1 SGHAT, CDR2 FQDESV (reference sequence). The CDR3 sequence: CASSLAHSHNEQFF. The CDR3 coding sequence is TGTGCCAGCAGCTTAGCGCATTCCCACAATGAGCAGTTCTTC. The variable domain in full, completed from reference TRBV11-1 and TRBJ2-1, reads EAEVAQSPRYKITEKSQAVAFWCDPISGHATLYWYRQILGQGPELLVQFQDESVVDDSQLPKDRFSAERLKGVDSTLKIQPAELGDSAMYLCASSLAHSHNEQFFGPGTRLTVL.

A note on this clonotype: An end of the junction does not agree with germline; a read error may underlie this. This chain connects TRBV2 to TRBJ2-5; 10 nucleotides match TRBD2. CDR3 length equals 15 residues. Germline V gives CDR1 SNHLY, CDR2 FYNNEI. In DNA, the CDR3 is TGCGCCAGCAGTCCTCTAGCGGGAGTAGGAGAGACCCAGTACTTC. The encoded protein is CASSPLAGVGETQYF.

With regard to this clonotype: A much larger clone lies a single base off, so this may be a read error. The rearrangement uses TRBV24-1 and TRBJ2-7; 9 bases are shared with TRBD1. The closer fit of TRBJ2-1 to the DNA end suggests the J call may be wrong. The CDR3 has 12 residues. CDR1 KGHDR and CDR2 SFDVKD come from the germline V gene. The CDR3 loop is CATSRGTGRQFF. The CDR3 DNA is TGTGCCACCAGCCGCGGGACAGGGAGGCAGTTCTTC.

The rearrangement uses TRBV4-3 and TRBJ2-7; D ambiguous. The V end lost 1 base, the J end lost 6 bases, and 13 bases lay between the germline ends. The CDR3 runs to 14 residues. Germline CDR1 and CDR2: LGHNA and YSLEER. The CDR3 protein is CASSQARTVGEQYF. The CDR3 DNA is TGCGCCAGCAGCCAAGCTCGGACGGTCGGCGAGCAGTACTTC.

The count of this clonotype is one. An end of the junction does not agree with germline; a read error may underlie this. J is TRBJ1-5 and V is TRBV7-9; 8 bases map to TRBD1. The CDR3 is 16 residues long. Germline CDR1 SEHNR, CDR2 FQNEAQ (reference sequence). CDR3 DNA sequence: TGTGTCAGCAGCTTAGACGGGACAGGTAGCATTCAGCCCCAGCATTTT. Amino acid sequence: CVSSLDGTGSIQPQHF.

About this clonotype: At one end, the junction sequence differs from germline, possibly due to a read error. The gene calls are TRBV6-6 and TRBJ1-1; D not resolved. The CDR3 has 12 amino acids. Looked up from germline, CDR1 is MNHNY and CDR2 is SVGAGI (reference sequence). CDR3 nucleotide sequence: TGTGTCAGCAATCCTCCGAGCTCTGAAGCTTTCTTT. Amino acid sequence: CVSNPPSSEAFF.